The 9 T cell receptor beta chains below come from one sample, sequenced in a study of blood T cell repertoires in COVID-19. Libraries were prepared by immunoSEQ multiplex PCR; TCRdb keeps only in-frame clonotypes and omits some of them. The sample records about 120,000 clones, roughly 79% being singletons. The source material was peripheral blood. These receptors originate from a human donor in a cohort sampled during active COVID-19.

The chain recombines TRBV5-4 with TRBJ2-7; TRBD2 agrees at 7 bases. The CDR3 length is 14 residues. V lost 3 bases to trimming and J lost 5 bases; unmatched junction nucleotides: 8. Germline CDR1 reads SGHNT; CDR2 reads YYREEE (reference sequence). The CDR3 nucleotides read TGTGCCAGCAGCTCGAGCGGGACCTCGAACGAGCAGTACTTC. It specifies CASSSSGTSNEQYF.

The CDR3 DNA reads as TGTGCCTGGAGGGGGACAGGGAGTGGCTACACCTTC. Its translation is CAWRGTGSGYTF. The chain is built from TRBV30 and TRBJ1-2; TRBD1 aligns across 9 bases. Germline values: CDR1 GTSNPN, CDR2 SVGIG (reference sequence). The CDR3 loop spans 12 amino acids. V dropped 3 bases and J dropped 7; count of bases not matched to a gene: 3.

The V call is TRBV19, the J call TRBJ1-2, with a possible D match to TRBD1 (5 bases). The CDR3 runs 17 residues. The germline V and J ends were trimmed by 3 bases and 3 bases, with 20 bases remaining between them. CDR1 is LNHDA and CDR2 is SQIVND in the germline V gene (reference sequence). CDR3 sequence (DNA): TGTGCCAGTAGTATTCTGGTGCCAGGGAAGTGGGACTATGGCTACACCTTC. This encodes CASSILVPGKWDYGYTF.

The chain combines TRBV5-1 with TRBJ2-5; weak D call: TRBD1 (6 bases). CDR1 SGHRS and CDR2 YFSETQ come from the germline V gene. The CDR3 sequence is 14 residues long. The V end lost 4 bases, the J end lost 1 base, and 11 bases lay between the germline ends. DNA of the CDR3: TGCGCCAGCAGCCAACTGGACAGCCAAGAGACCCAGTACTTC. It specifies CASSQLDSQETQYF.

The rearrangement uses TRBV7-2 and TRBJ2-3; tentative D call: TRBD2 (6 bases). The germline V and J ends were trimmed by 4 bases and 0 bases, with 8 bases remaining between them. CDR1 and CDR2 (germline): SGHTA, FQGNSA. The CDR3 consists of 14 residues. The CDR3 reads CASSYSGSTDTQYF. The CDR3 nucleotides are TGTGCCAGCAGCTATAGCGGTAGCACAGATACGCAGTATTTT.

V is TRBV6-2 or TRBV6-3 and J is TRBJ1-4; no clear D. CDR1 and CDR2 (germline): MNHEY, SVGEGT. With 0 bases removed from V and 5 bases from J, the gap between germline ends came to 16 bases. This CDR3 is 17 amino acids long. The CDR3 region has the DNA TGTGCCAGCAGTTACTCCGACCGAGGAGGGTTCAATGAAAAACTGTTTTTT. This encodes CASSYSDRGGFNEKLFF.

The genes are TRBV11-2 and TRBJ2-7; no firm D call. V shed 1 base and J shed 0 bases, with 7 bases lying between them. Germline V gives CDR1 SGHAT, CDR2 FQNNGV. This CDR3 has 14 residues. DNA for the CDR3: TGTGCCAGCAGCTTAGCTAGGAGCTCCTACGAGCAGTACTTC. It encodes CASSLARSSYEQYF.

The CDR3 loop reads CASSLGGGDYGYTF. The CDR3 DNA sequence: TGCGCCAGCAGCTTGGGCGGGGGTGACTATGGCTACACCTTC. This sequence joins TRBV5-1 and TRBJ1-2, with TRBD1 as a possible D gene (5 bases). This CDR3 has 14 residues. V lost 0 bases and J 3 bases, leaving 9 bases between the germline ends. Germline V gene sequence: CDR1 SGHRS, CDR2 YFSETQ.

This chain uses TRBV25-1 with TRBJ2-7; D perhaps matches TRBD1 (7 bases). Trimming pared 4 bases from V and 5 bases from J, leaving 18 bases between. The CDR3 is made up of 15 amino acids. Germline V gives CDR1 MGHDK, CDR2 SYGVNS. The CDR3 is CASSGDRDWSHEQYF. CDR3 in DNA: TGTGCCAGCAGTGGAGACAGGGACTGGAGCCACGAGCAGTACTTC.